The 10 T cell receptor beta chains below were found in one sample sequenced in a study of shared clonotypes between healthy human individuals. Clones were read by immunoSEQ multiplex PCR, and TCRdb kept only the in-frame ones, dropping some. The sample consists of some 490,000 clones, around 85% of them appearing once. The specimen was PBMCs. All receptors derive from a woman aged 40 to 49 in good health. Some clones in this sample may be carry-over from other donors' samples.

This clone was found once. This sequence joins TRBV28 and TRBJ2-7; tentative D call: TRBD1 (5 bases). Looked up from germline, CDR1 is MDHEN and CDR2 is SYDVKM. The CDR3 is made up of 15 amino acids. V was cut by 5 bases and J by 5 bases, with 19 bases left in between. In DNA, the CDR3 is TGTGCCAGCAGTCTACCTGTGCAGGGAAGGCACGAGCAGTACTTC. Protein sequence: CASSLPVQGRHEQYF.

The V gene is TRBV4-1, the J gene TRBJ1-5; 9 nucleotides match TRBD1. Germline-derived CDR1 and CDR2 are MGHRA and YSYEKL. V was clipped by 2 bases and J by 7 bases; unmatched bases: 9. The CDR3 extends over 16 amino acids. The DNA of the CDR3 is TGCGCCAGCAGCCAAAGCCCGGGACAGGGTTTCCAGCCCCAGCATTTT. Translating gives CASSQSPGQGFQPQHF.

This clone was detected ten times or more. The CDR3 loop reads CASSYPDRGREQYF. Written as DNA, the CDR3 is TGTGCCAGCAGTTACCCTGACAGGGGACGGGAGCAGTACTTC. This chain joins TRBV6-6 and TRBJ2-7; 8 bases are a match to TRBD1. The germline V gene has CDR1 MNHNY and CDR2 SVGAGI (reference sequence). This CDR3 is built from 14 residues. Trimming cost V 2 bases and J 7 bases; bases outside gene matches: 7.

About this clone itself: This is likely an artifact of a read error, given a far larger clone one base away. The chain joins TRBV7-9 to TRBJ2-5; a possible D gene is TRBD1 (5 bases). Trimming took 8 bases from V and 5 from J, leaving 27 bases between them. This CDR3 region has 17 residues. Germline V gene sequence: CDR1 SEHNR, CDR2 FQNEAQ (reference sequence). In DNA form, the CDR3 reads TGTGCCAGCGGCGAACTGGACAAATCCGGGTTTCAGGAGACCCAGTACTTC. Protein sequence: CASGELDKSGFQETQYF.

This rearrangement joins TRBV19 to TRBJ2-2; 7 bases fit TRBD1. CDR1 and CDR2 from the germline V gene are LNHDA and SQIVND (reference sequence). V was clipped by 4 bases and J by 6 bases; unmatched bases: 2. The CDR3 extends over 13 amino acids. The CDR3 nucleotides read TGTGCCAGTAGTACTACAGGGGCCGGGGAGCTGTTTTTT. Protein product: CASSTTGAGELFF.

The chain carries TRBV7-8 and TRBJ1-2; maybe TRBD1 (5 bases). V gave up 5 bases and J gave up 8 bases, with 15 bases separating them. CDR1 SGHVS and CDR2 FQNEAQ come from the germline V gene. The CDR3 has 13 residues. CDR3 residues: CASSPMDIRGYTF. The CDR3 nucleotides are TGTGCCAGCAGCCCCATGGACATTCGGGGCTACACCTTC.

V is TRBV5-1 and J is TRBJ2-7, with a possible D match to TRBD2 (6 bases). Per the germline V gene, CDR1 is SGHRS and CDR2 is YFSETQ. Trimming removed 0 bases at V and 7 bases at J, with 14 bases between. This CDR3 is 14 amino acids long. For the CDR3, the DNA is TGCGCCAGCAGCTTGGAGCCGGGCGGAGGGGAGCAGTACTTC. Translation gives CASSLEPGGGEQYF.

CDR3 protein: CASSSTGLRSYEQYF. The CDR3 region has the DNA TGCGCCAGCAGCTCAACGGGACTCCGCTCCTACGAGCAGTACTTC. The rearrangement links TRBV5-1 to TRBJ2-5, with D perhaps TRBD2 (6 bases). The DNA end is more similar to TRBJ2-7, so the J call may be wrong. Looked up from germline, CDR1 is SGHRS and CDR2 is YFSETQ. The CDR3 has 15 amino acids.

The J gene is TRBJ2-1, the V gene TRBV19, with a possible D match to TRBD1 (6 bases). Trimming shortened V by 5 bases and J by 4 bases, and 12 bases separated the two germline ends. Germline-derived CDR1 and CDR2 are LNHDA and SQIVND (reference sequence). The CDR3 covers 14 residues. DNA of the CDR3: TGTGCCAGTAGTCCTTGGACAGCTTACAATGAGCAGTTCTTC. Its translation: CASSPWTAYNEQFF.

In regard to this clone: This is likely an artifact of a read error, given a far larger clone one base away. The missing conserved phenylalanine or tryptophan at the end of this CDR3 makes a read error likely. This chain uses TRBV28 with TRBJ2-7, with D possibly TRBD1 on 6 matching bases. Trimming took 4 bases from V and 1 from J, leaving 8 bases between them. The germline V gene encodes CDR1 MDHEN and CDR2 SYDVKM. The CDR3 is 13 residues long. The DNA for the CDR3 is TGTGCCAGCAGTTATGACAGGTCCTACGAGCAGTACCTC. It codes for CASSYDRSYEQYL.